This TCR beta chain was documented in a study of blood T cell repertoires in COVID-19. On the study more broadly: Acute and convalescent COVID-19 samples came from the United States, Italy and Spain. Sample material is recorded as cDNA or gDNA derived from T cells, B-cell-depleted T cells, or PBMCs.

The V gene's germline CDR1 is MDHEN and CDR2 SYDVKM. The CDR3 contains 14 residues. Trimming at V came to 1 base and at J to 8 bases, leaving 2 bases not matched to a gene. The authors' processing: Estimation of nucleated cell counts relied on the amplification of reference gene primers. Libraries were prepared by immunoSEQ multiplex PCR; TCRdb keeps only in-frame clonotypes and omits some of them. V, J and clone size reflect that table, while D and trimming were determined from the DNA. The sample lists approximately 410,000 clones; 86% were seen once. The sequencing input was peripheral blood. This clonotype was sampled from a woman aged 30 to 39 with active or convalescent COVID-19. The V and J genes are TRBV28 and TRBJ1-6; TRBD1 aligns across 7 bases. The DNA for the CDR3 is TGTGCCAGCAGTTTATTTCAGGGGGATTCACCCCTCCACTTT. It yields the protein CASSLFQGDSPLHF.